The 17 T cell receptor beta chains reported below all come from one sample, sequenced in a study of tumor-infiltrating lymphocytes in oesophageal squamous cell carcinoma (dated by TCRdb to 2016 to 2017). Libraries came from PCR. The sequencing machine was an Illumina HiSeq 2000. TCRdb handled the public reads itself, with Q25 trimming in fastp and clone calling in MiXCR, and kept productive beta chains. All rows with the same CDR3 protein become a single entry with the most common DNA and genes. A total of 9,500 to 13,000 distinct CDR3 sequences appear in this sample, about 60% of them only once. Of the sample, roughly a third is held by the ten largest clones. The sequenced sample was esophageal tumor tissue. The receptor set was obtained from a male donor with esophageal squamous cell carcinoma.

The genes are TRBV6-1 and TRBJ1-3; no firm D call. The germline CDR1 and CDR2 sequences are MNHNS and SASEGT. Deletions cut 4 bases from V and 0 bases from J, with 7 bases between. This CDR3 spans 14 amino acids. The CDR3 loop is CASSVVDSGNTIYF. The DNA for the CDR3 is TGTGCCAGCAGTGTAGTAGACTCTGGAAACACCATATATTTT.

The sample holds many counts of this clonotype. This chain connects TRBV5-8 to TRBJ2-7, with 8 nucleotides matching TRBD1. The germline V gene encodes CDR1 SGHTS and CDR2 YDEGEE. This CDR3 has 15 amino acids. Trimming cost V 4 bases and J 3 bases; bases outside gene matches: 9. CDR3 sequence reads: CASSREQGGIYEQYF. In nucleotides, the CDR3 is TGTGCCAGCAGCCGGGAACAGGGGGGCATCTACGAGCAGTACTTC.

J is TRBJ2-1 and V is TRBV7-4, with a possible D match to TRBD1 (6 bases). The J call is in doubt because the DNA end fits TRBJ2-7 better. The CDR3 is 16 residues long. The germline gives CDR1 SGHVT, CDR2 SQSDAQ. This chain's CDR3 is CASSLGGLDPIYEQYF. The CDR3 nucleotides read TGTGCCAGCAGCCTAGGGGGTCTAGACCCGATATACGAGCAGTACTTC.

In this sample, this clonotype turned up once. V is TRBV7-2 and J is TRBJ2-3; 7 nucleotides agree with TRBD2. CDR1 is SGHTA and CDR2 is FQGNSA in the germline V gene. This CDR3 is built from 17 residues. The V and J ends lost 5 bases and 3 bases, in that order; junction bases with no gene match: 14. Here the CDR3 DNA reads TGTGCCAGCAGCCAACAGGCTAGCGGAGATTTTACAGATACGCAGTATTTT. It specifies CASSQQASGDFTDTQYF. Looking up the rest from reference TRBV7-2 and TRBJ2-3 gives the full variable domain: GAGVSQSPSNKVTEKGKDVELRCDPISGHTALYWYRQSLGQGLEFLIYFQGNSAPDKSGLPSDRFSAERTGGSVSTLTIQRTQQEDSAVYLCASSQQASGDFTDTQYFGPGTRLTVL.

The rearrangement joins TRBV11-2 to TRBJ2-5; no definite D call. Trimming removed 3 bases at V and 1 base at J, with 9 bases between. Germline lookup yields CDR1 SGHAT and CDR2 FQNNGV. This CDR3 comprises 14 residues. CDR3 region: CASSFGPSQETQYF. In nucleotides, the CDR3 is TGTGCCAGCAGCTTTGGACCGAGCCAAGAGACCCAGTACTTC.

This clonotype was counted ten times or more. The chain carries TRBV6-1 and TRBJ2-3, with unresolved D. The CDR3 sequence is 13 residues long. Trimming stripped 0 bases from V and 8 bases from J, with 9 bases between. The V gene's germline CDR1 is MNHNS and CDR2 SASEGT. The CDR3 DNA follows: TGTGCCAGCAGTGAAGCAATATCGCCTACGCAGTATTTT. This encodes CASSEAISPTQYF.

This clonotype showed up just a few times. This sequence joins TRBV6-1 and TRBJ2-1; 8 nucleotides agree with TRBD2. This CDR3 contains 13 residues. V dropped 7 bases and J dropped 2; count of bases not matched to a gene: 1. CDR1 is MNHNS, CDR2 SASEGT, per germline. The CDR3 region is CASTGGAYNEQFF. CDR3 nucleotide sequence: TGTGCCAGCACGGGGGGGGCCTACAATGAGCAGTTCTTC.

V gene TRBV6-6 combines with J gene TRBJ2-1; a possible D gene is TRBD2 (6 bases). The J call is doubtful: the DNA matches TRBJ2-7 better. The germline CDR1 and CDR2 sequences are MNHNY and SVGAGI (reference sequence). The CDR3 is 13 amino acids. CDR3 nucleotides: TGTGCCAGCAGCCTAGCGTATTCCTACGAGCAGTACTTC. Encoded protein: CASSLAYSYEQYF.

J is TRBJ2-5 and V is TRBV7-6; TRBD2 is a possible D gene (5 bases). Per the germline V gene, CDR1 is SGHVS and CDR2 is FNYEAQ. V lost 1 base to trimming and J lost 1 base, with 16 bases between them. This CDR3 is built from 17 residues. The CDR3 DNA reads TGTGCCAGCAGCTTAGTTGGTCCTAGCCCAGGCCAAGAGACCCAGTACTTC. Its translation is CASSLVGPSPGQETQYF.

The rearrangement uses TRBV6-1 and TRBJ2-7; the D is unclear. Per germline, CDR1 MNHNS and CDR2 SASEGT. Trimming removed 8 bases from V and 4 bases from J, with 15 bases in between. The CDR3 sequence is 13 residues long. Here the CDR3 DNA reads TGTGCCAGCCAATCTAATACACCTTACGAGCAGTACTTC. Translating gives CASQSNTPYEQYF.

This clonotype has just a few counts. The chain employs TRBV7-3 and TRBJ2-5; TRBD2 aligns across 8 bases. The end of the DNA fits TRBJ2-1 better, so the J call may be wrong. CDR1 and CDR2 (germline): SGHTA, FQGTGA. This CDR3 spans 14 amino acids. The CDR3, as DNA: TGTGCCAGCAGCCACGGGGGGGGAATAGTCCAGCAGTTCTTC. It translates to CASSHGGGIVQQFF.

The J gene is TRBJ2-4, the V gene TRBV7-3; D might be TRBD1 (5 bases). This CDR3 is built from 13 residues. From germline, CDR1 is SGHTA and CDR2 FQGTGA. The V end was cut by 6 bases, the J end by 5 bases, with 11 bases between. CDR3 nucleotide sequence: TGTGCCAGCAGTAAGGGGTGGGAAAACATTCAGTACTTC. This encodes CASSKGWENIQYF.

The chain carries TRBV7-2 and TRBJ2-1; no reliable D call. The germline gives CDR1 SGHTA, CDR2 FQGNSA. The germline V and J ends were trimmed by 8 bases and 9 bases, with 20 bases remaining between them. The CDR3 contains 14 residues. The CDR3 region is CASAADLVVTEQFF. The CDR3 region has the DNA TGTGCCAGCGCCGCAGACCTCGTTGTTACTGAGCAGTTCTTC.

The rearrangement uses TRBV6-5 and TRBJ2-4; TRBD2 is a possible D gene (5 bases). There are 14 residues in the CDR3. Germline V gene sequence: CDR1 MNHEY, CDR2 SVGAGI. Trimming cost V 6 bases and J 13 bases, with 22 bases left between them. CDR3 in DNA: TGTGCCAGCAGGGTAGAGGGCTCCTACAATGAGCAGTACTTC. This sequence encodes CASRVEGSYNEQYF.

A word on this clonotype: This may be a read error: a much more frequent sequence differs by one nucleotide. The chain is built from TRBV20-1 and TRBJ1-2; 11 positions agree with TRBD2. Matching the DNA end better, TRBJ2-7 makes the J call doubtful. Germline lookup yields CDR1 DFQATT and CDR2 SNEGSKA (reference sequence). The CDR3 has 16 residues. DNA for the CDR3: TGCAGTGCTAGAAGATCGACTAGCGGGATTTCCAACGAGCAGTACTTC. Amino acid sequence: CSARRSTSGISNEQYF.

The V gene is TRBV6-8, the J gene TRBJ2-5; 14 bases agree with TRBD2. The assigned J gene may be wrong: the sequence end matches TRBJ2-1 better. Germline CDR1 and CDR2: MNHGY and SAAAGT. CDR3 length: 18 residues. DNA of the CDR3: TGTGCCAGCAGTTACTACGGGACTAGCGGGGGCCCCTACAATGAGCAGTTCTTC. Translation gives CASSYYGTSGGPYNEQFF.

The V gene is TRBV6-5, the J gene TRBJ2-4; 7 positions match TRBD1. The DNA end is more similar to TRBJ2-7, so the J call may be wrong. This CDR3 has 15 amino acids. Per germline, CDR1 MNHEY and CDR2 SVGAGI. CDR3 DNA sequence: TGTGCCAGCAGTTACTCTCTGGACAGGACCTACGAGCAGTACTTC. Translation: CASSYSLDRTYEQYF.